The T cell receptor beta chain described here comes from a study of Ad26.COV2.S vaccination and SARS-CoV-2 variants (dated by TCRdb to about 2021). With regard to the full study: Donors in the vaccine arm were drawn from COV1001, a multicentre, randomized, double-blind, placebo-controlled phase I-IIa trial testing Ad26.COV2.S in healthy adults. Ad26.COV2.S was given intramuscularly at 5x10^10 or 1x10^11 viral particles, as a single shot or as two shots 56 days apart. TCRbeta repertoire sequencing was used to assess the specificity and breadth of SARS-CoV-2-reactive T cell receptors after Ad26.COV2.S vaccination. The TCR-sequenced set comprised approximately 32 samples: about 19 Ad26.COV2.S vaccine recipients, 5 placebo recipients and 8 SARS-CoV-2 convalescent individuals. Trial participants were randomized into five groups of five: low-dose or high-dose Ad26.COV2.S given once or twice, or placebo on both occasions. Investigators did not know the trial group allocation while performing experiments and assessing outcomes. Beyond this particular receptor, the publication reports: Higher spike-specific TCR breadth was observed in Ad26.COV2.S recipients than in placebo recipients (P = 0.0014). According to the authors, total T cell responses may have been underestimated by the TCR breadth and depth analyses. Non-spike TCR breadth was comparable between vaccine and placebo recipients, consistent with the vaccine containing only spike. After vaccination, spike-specific CD8+ and CD4+ T cell responses were reported to show substantial breadth. The study was not powered for comparison of responses between vaccine doses or regimens.

The germline V gene supplies CDR1 MNHEY and CDR2 SVGEGT. Inclusive of the bounding cysteine and phenylalanine, the CDR3 is 15 residues long. The DNA shown is the 45-base CDR3, in frame from base 1. The germline V and J ends show losses of 4 bases and 1 base respectively, and no gene match explains 2 bases of the junction. The label giving this sample's treatment or condition can be read as: around 19 received Ad26.COV2.S at low or high dose, single or two shots; several received placebo; per-sample allocation not given. Repertoires of vaccine and placebo recipients were sequenced from samples collected on day 63 after the first injection. Between 29 July and 7 August 2020, Cohort 1b enrolled about 27 adults aged 18-55 years at one site in Boston, USA. Ad26.COV2.S consisted of a replication-incompetent adenovirus type 26 vector by which a prefusion-stabilized SARS-CoV-2 spike protein from the original Wuhan strain was expressed.

TCRbeta CDR3 regions were sequenced with the immunoSEQ Assay. After extraction, genomic DNA underwent amplification by bias-controlled multiplex PCR, followed by high-throughput sequencing. The authors' pipeline ran thus. To quantify the absolute abundance of each unique TCRbeta CDR3 region, sequences were collapsed and filtered. T cell fraction was estimated by normalization of TCRbeta template counts to usable DNA, with usable DNA being measured through amplification of reference genes present in all nucleated cells. Repertoire TCRs were annotated as SARS-CoV-2-specific when V gene, CDR3 amino acid sequence and J gene were exactly matched to a known reactive TCR set. The reference SARS-CoV-2 TCR set was obtained from MIRA and was filtered for enrichment in COVID-19-positive ImmuneCODE repertoires, whereby public or cross-reactive TCRs were removed. Using the MIRA antigens, annotated TCRs were further analysed by specific ORF or by position within an ORF. Depth was the summed frequency of annotated unique rearrangements, while breadth was defined as annotated unique rearrangements over total unique productive rearrangements. TCR breadth was compared between groups using two-sided Wilcoxon rank-sum tests. In its TCRdb copy, this immuneACCESS table keeps in-frame sequences only and misses some clones. Where compared with another copy, unresolved V genes explain less than half of these, and the others have no known cause. V and J calls and clone size are copied from that table; D and trimming were computed from the DNA. This sample comprises about 350,000 clones, 80% to 90% of them detected only once. The leading ten clones occupy roughly 10% of the sample.

About this clone: What antigen it recognizes has not been identified. No base-level quality is on record; no much larger clone is a single base apart.

The chain joins TRBV6-2 or TRBV6-3 to TRBJ1-2; TRBD1 matches 11 bases in the middle. The sample in question was peripheral blood, obtained in a trial of Ad26.COV2.S vaccine versus placebo. This clonotype originated in a person aged 18-60 years who received the Ad26.COV2.S COVID-19 vaccine or a placebo. The DNA sequence is TGTGCCAGCAGTTGGGGACAGGGGGATAACTATGGCTACACCTTC. Its protein product is CASSWGQGDNYGYTF.